Below, 21 T cell receptor beta chains from the same sample are listed, as sequenced in a study of cytomegalovirus exposure and HLA in healthy donors. PCR primers comprised 60 Vbeta and 13 Jbeta primers. Sequencing was performed with immunoSEQ multiplex PCR; in TCRdb, only in-frame clones are kept and a portion is missing. This sample has 37,000 or so clones; 81% occur once, and the top ten carry about 9.3%. Specimen: PBMCs. The source is a middle-aged woman in good health and CMV-seronegative.

This clone has only a few counts. The genes are TRBV5-1 and TRBJ1-1; D remains ambiguous. The CDR3 runs to 13 residues. V was trimmed by 2 bases and J by 7 bases, leaving 12 bases between them. Germline V gene sequence: CDR1 SGHRS, CDR2 YFSETQ. The CDR3 here is CASSFPGEGEAFF. As DNA, the CDR3 is TGCGCCAGCAGCTTCCCCGGGGAGGGTGAAGCTTTCTTT.

This chain uses TRBV2 with TRBJ1-2, with 9 bases lining up with TRBD1. CDR1 SNHLY and CDR2 FYNNEI come from the germline V gene. The trim removed 8 bases at V and 6 bases at J, leaving 25 bases unmatched. The CDR3 extends over 19 amino acids. The chain's CDR3 is CASRDRVNPVLIHPDGYTF. The CDR3 DNA reads as TGTGCCAGCCGGGACAGGGTGAATCCGGTTCTTATCCATCCAGATGGCTACACCTTC.

The rearrangement uses TRBV27 and TRBJ1-4; 9 bases align to TRBD1. The J segment lost 3 bases and the V segment lost 6 bases, leaving 14 bases of the junction unmatched. The CDR3 spans 18 residues. Germline V CDR1 and CDR2: MNHEY, SMNVEV (reference sequence). The CDR3 DNA reads as TGTGCCAGCAGAAGGACCGGGACAGGGATCGGTCCTAATGAAAAACTGTTTTTT. Its translation is CASRRTGTGIGPNEKLFF.

The J gene is TRBJ2-1, the V gene TRBV19; 12 positions agree with TRBD1. The length of the CDR3 is 16 residues. Germline V gene data show CDR1 as LNHDA and CDR2 as SQIVND (reference sequence). V lost 1 base and J lost 6; bases outside the gene matches: 4. The CDR3 bases are TGTGCCAGTAGTATAGTAGGGACAGGGGGCCTCAATGAGCAGTTCTTC. This sequence encodes CASSIVGTGGLNEQFF.

This sequence joins TRBV5-1 and TRBJ2-5, with TRBD2 identical over 10 bases. Per germline, CDR1 SGHRS and CDR2 YFSETQ. J lost 3 bases, V lost 1 base, and 3 bases had no gene match. The CDR3 sequence is 15 residues long. The CDR3: CASSLFLAGEETQYF. DNA of the CDR3: TGCGCCAGCAGCTTGTTCCTAGCGGGGGAAGAGACCCAGTACTTC.

The chain combines TRBV19 with TRBJ2-5; 7 bases are a match to TRBD2. Losses at the gene ends were 1 base for V and 4 bases for J; bases not matched to a gene: 0. The CDR3 runs to 13 residues. Per the germline V gene, CDR1 is LNHDA and CDR2 is SQIVND (reference sequence). The CDR3 bases are TGTGCCAGTAGTATAGCGGGGGGAGAGACCCAGTACTTC. Encoded protein: CASSIAGGETQYF.

This clone was counted only a few times. Written as DNA, the CDR3 is TGTGCCAGCCTCGGACTAGCGGGCTTTAGTGAGCAGTTCTTC. Its protein product is CASLGLAGFSEQFF. The rearrangement links TRBV6-1 to TRBJ2-1, with 11 bases identical to TRBD2. V trimming: 8 bases; J trimming: 9 bases; junction bases outside the gene matches: 9. The CDR3 is 14 amino acids. The germline V gene encodes CDR1 MNHNS and CDR2 SASEGT.

This clone is a singleton in its sample. The chain joins TRBV2 to TRBJ2-5; 7 bases map to TRBD2. Germline V gene data show CDR1 as SNHLY and CDR2 as FYNNEI. V trimming: 7 bases; J trimming: 4 bases; junction bases outside the gene matches: 6. This CDR3 region has 13 residues. CDR3 coding DNA: TGTGCCAGCAATTTCCGGGAGGCAGAGACCCAGTACTTC. Translation gives CASNFREAETQYF.

In its sample, this clone was seen a few times. The rearrangement joins TRBV6-1 to TRBJ1-6; 7 bases fit TRBD1. The CDR3 spans 14 residues. With V trimmed by 6 bases and J by 7 bases, 6 bases remained unmatched. Germline lookup yields CDR1 MNHNS and CDR2 SASEGT. Here the CDR3 reads CASRPQGVNSPLHF. The CDR3 nucleotides read TGTGCCAGCAGACCCCAGGGGGTGAATTCACCCCTCCACTTT.

The V call is TRBV7-2, the J call TRBJ2-7; 7 positions agree with TRBD2. Germline V gene sequence: CDR1 SGHTA, CDR2 FQGNSA. Trimming at V came to 5 bases and at J to 3 bases, leaving 7 bases not matched to a gene. The length of the CDR3 is 14 residues. The DNA of the CDR3 is TGTGCCAGCAGCGCCCCCCTAGCGGTCTACGAGCAGTACTTC. This codes for CASSAPLAVYEQYF.

This chain joins TRBV7-8 and TRBJ1-5; weak D call: TRBD1 (5 bases). This CDR3 is built from 16 residues. The V gene lost 6 bases and the J gene lost 1 base, with 16 bases spanning the gap. Germline assignment: CDR1 SGHVS and CDR2 FQNEAQ. CDR3 bases: TGTGCCAGCAGTCGAGCCTTGGGGGGAAGCAATCAGCCCCAGCATTTT. Its translation is CASSRALGGSNQPQHF.

The V call is TRBV7-9, the J call TRBJ1-5, with D perhaps TRBD1 (5 bases). The CDR3 contains 16 residues. Looked up from germline, CDR1 is SEHNR and CDR2 is FQNEAQ (reference sequence). The germline V and J ends were trimmed by 0 bases and 7 bases, with 16 bases remaining between them. The CDR3 protein is CASSLAGGGMRQPQHF. CDR3 nucleotides: TGTGCCAGCAGCTTAGCGGGGGGAGGGATGAGGCAGCCCCAGCATTTT.

This rearrangement joins TRBV15 to TRBJ1-3, with a tentative D call TRBD1 (5 bases). The V gene's germline CDR1 is LNHNV and CDR2 YYDKDF (reference sequence). The V and J ends lost 3 bases and 4 bases respectively, with 10 bases between them. The CDR3 has 14 residues. The DNA for the CDR3 is TGTGCCACCAGCAGTAGGGGTTACGGAAACACCATATATTTT. It is translated as CATSSRGYGNTIYF. The full variable domain, in which reference TRBV15 and TRBJ1-3 provide the parts outside the CDR3, is DAMVIQNPRYQVTQFGKPVTLSCSQTLNHNVMYWYQQKSSQAPKLLFHYYDKDFNNEADTPDNFQSRRPNTSFCFLDIRSPGLGDTAMYLCATSSRGYGNTIYFGEGSWLTVV.

This clone was seen once. This chain uses TRBV28 with TRBJ1-5; possibly TRBD1 for D (5 bases). The germline V and J ends were trimmed by 3 bases and 6 bases, with 15 bases remaining between them. The CDR3 covers 15 residues. Germline loops: CDR1 MDHEN, CDR2 SYDVKM. CDR3 DNA sequence: TGTGCCAGCAGTTTGGGCCAGGGTTTTCGTCAGCCCCAGCATTTT. It translates to CASSLGQGFRQPQHF. Variable domain in full (rest from reference TRBV28 and TRBJ1-5): DVKVTQSSRYLVKRTGEKVFLECVQDMDHENMFWYRQDPGLGLRLIYFSYDVKMKEKGDIPEGYSVSREKKERFSLILESASTNQTSMYLCASSLGQGFRQPQHFGDGTRLSIL.

CDR3 in amino acids: CASSPRQGRNYGYTF. CDR3 coding DNA: TGCGCCAGCAGCCCCCGACAGGGGAGGAACTATGGCTACACCTTC. The chain employs TRBV5-1 and TRBJ1-2; 8 bases line up with TRBD1. Germline CDR1 SGHRS, CDR2 YFSETQ. The CDR3 is 15 amino acids. The V segment lost 4 bases and the J segment 2 bases; nucleotides outside the gene matches: 7.

This clone has only one observation. The genes are TRBV4-2 and TRBJ2-3; D remains ambiguous. Per the germline V gene, CDR1 is LGHNA and CDR2 is YNFKEQ. This CDR3 contains 16 residues. V lost 0 bases and J 0 bases, leaving 10 bases between the germline ends. CDR3 protein: CASSQEPLTSTDTQYF. The CDR3 nucleotides are TGTGCCAGCAGCCAAGAACCCTTGACTAGCACAGATACGCAGTATTTT.

This sequence joins TRBV29-1 and TRBJ2-1, with 8 bases lining up with TRBD1. The CDR3 loop spans 15 amino acids. J was trimmed by 6 bases and V by 7 bases; bases with no gene match: 14. Germline values: CDR1 SQVTM, CDR2 ANQGSEA. CDR3 in amino acids: CSASTGQGTINEQFF. The CDR3 DNA sequence: TGCAGCGCTTCTACAGGACAGGGCACAATCAATGAGCAGTTCTTC.

J is TRBJ2-5 and V is TRBV7-6; TRBD2 aligns across 8 bases. The V segment lost 6 bases and the J segment 5 bases; nucleotides outside the gene matches: 8. This CDR3 is built from 14 residues. CDR1 SGHVS and CDR2 FNYEAQ come from the germline V gene. In DNA, the CDR3 is TGTGCCAGCAGTCGTAGCGGGGAGGGCGAGACCCAGTACTTC. The encoded protein is CASSRSGEGETQYF.

This clone was picked up one time. The rearrangement joins TRBV20-1 to TRBJ2-3; D may be TRBD2 (5 bases). The length of the CDR3 is 11 residues. Germline V gives CDR1 DFQATT, CDR2 SNEGSKA (reference sequence). V was shortened by 4 bases and J by 6 bases, with 8 bases between the two germline ends. As DNA, the CDR3 is TGCAGTGCTACGGAGGCGGATACGCAGTATTTT. Protein: CSATEADTQYF.

This chain joins TRBV5-6 and TRBJ2-2, with 8 bases matching TRBD2. Germline lookup yields CDR1 SGHDT and CDR2 YYEEEE. V lost 3 bases to trimming and J lost 0 bases; unmatched junction nucleotides: 7. The CDR3 sequence is 17 residues long. CDR3 residues: CASSWERGLANTGELFF. Written as DNA, the CDR3 is TGTGCCAGCAGCTGGGAGAGGGGACTAGCGAACACCGGGGAGCTGTTTTTT.

The rearrangement joins TRBV20-1 to TRBJ1-6, with D unresolved. Germline V gene sequence: CDR1 DFQATT, CDR2 SNEGSKA (reference sequence). V was clipped by 0 bases and J by 10 bases, with 4 bases between them. CDR3 size: 11 residues. The CDR3 protein is CSARDGSPLHF. DNA for the CDR3: TGCAGTGCTAGAGATGGCTCACCCCTCCACTTT.